Shown below are 16 T cell receptor beta chains from a single sample sequenced in a study of blood T cell repertoires in COVID-19. The table came from immunoSEQ multiplex PCR; TCRdb's copy has only in-frame clones and leaves some out. Here the sample spans some 160,000 clones, just over 90% being singletons. Specimen: peripheral blood. The receptors shown here come from a man between 18 and 29 years old with COVID-19, enrolled during active disease.

The chain is built from TRBV2 and TRBJ1-6; D is possibly TRBD1 (5 bases). V was clipped by 5 bases and J by 11 bases, with 22 bases between them. The CDR3 contains 16 residues. Germline V gene lookup returns CDR1 SNHLY and CDR2 FYNNEI. The CDR3 reads CASSTAKGMIEPPLHF. In DNA, the CDR3 is TGTGCCAGCAGTACTGCGAAGGGGATGATCGAGCCACCCCTCCACTTT.

The V call is TRBV12-5, the J call TRBJ2-1, with D tentatively TRBD1 (5 bases). CDR3 length: 13 amino acids. Germline CDR1 is LGHNT and CDR2 is FRNRAP. V lost 1 base and J lost 10, with 11 bases in between. The chain's CDR3 is CASGLEGHPEQFF. The CDR3 DNA sequence: TGTGCTAGTGGTTTGGAGGGGCATCCGGAGCAGTTCTTC.

Worth noting for this clone: An end of the junction does not agree with germline; a read error may underlie this. The rearrangement uses TRBV2 and TRBJ1-1; D remains unclear. Germline loops: CDR1 SNHLY, CDR2 FYNNEI. This CDR3 region has 15 residues. DNA for the CDR3: TGTGCCAGCAGTGAAACGAAACTGTCGAACCCTGAAGCTTTCTTT. It yields the protein CASSETKLSNPEAFF. Variable domain in full (rest from reference TRBV2 and TRBJ1-1): EPEVTQTPSHQVTQMGQEVILRCVPISNHLYFYWYRQILGQKVEFLVSFYNNEISEKSEIFDDQFSVERPDGSNFTLKIRSTKLEDSAMYFCASSETKLSNPEAFFGQGTRLTVV.

This clone was counted a few times. V usage is TRBV19 and J usage is TRBJ1-2; 7 nucleotides line up with TRBD1. The ends lost 7 bases at V and 7 bases at J; junction bases unmatched: 18. This CDR3 contains 16 residues. The germline gives CDR1 LNHDA, CDR2 SQIVND (reference sequence). CDR3 in amino acids: CASTPGPVGQLFGYTF. The DNA of the CDR3 is TGTGCCAGTACCCCCGGTCCCGTGGGACAGCTTTTTGGCTACACCTTC.

The CDR3 is CASSPGTVNEQFF. CDR3 DNA sequence: TGTGCCAGCAGCCCGGGGACAGTTAATGAGCAGTTCTTC. The V gene is TRBV11-2, the J gene TRBJ2-1; TRBD1 agrees at 7 bases. CDR3 size: 13 residues. Trimming at V came to 5 bases and at J to 7 bases, leaving 5 bases not matched to a gene. Germline V gene data show CDR1 as SGHAT and CDR2 as FQNNGV.

The chain links TRBV24-1 to TRBJ1-5; D is unclear. The V end was cut by 4 bases, the J end by 6 bases, with 18 bases between. The CDR3 consists of 16 residues. CDR1 is KGHDR, CDR2 SFDVKD, per germline. The CDR3 nucleotides are TGTGCCACCAGTGACCCGGGTGTCGGGGAGGCTCAGCCCCAGCATTTT. Its protein is CATSDPGVGEAQPQHF.

The chain recombines TRBV19 with TRBJ2-1, with D perhaps matching TRBD2 (6 bases). Trimming cost V 3 bases and J 3 bases, with 15 bases left between them. Per germline, CDR1 LNHDA and CDR2 SQIVND (reference sequence). This CDR3 is built from 16 residues. The CDR3 protein is CASSIGSGAYYNEQFF. For the CDR3, the DNA is TGTGCCAGTAGTATCGGATCGGGAGCCTACTACAATGAGCAGTTCTTC.

This chain uses TRBV29-1 with TRBJ1-2; D perhaps matches TRBD1 (5 bases). CDR3 length: 13 amino acids. Germline V CDR1 and CDR2: SQVTM, ANQGSEA. V lost 6 bases, J lost 8 bases, and 19 bases lay in between. CDR3 residues: CSVEPGPRGGYTF. CDR3 nucleotide sequence: TGCAGCGTGGAACCGGGCCCTAGGGGAGGCTACACCTTC.

The chain employs TRBV7-3 and TRBJ2-2, with D perhaps TRBD2 (5 bases). This CDR3 has 15 amino acids. CDR1 SGHTA and CDR2 FQGTGA come from the germline V gene. V gave up 1 base and J gave up 7 bases, with 13 bases separating them. In DNA, the CDR3 is TGTGCCAGCAGCTTAAGGGGTCTAGCCGGCGGGGAGCTGTTTTTT. Translation: CASSLRGLAGGELFF.

This clone was picked up one time. The chain employs TRBV30 and TRBJ2-6, with D unresolved. Germline V CDR1 and CDR2: GTSNPN, SVGIG (reference sequence). The CDR3 totals 15 residues. Trimming took off 1 base at V and 4 bases at J, with 11 bases between the two ends. Written as DNA, the CDR3 is TGTGCCTGGAGTGGATCTGGGCCGGGGGCCAACGTCCTGACTTTC. It translates to CAWSGSGPGANVLTF.

The chain employs TRBV19 and TRBJ1-2, with D hard to call. V lost 4 bases, J lost 0 bases, and 12 bases lay in between. The CDR3 length is 15 residues. Germline CDR1 is LNHDA and CDR2 is SQIVND (reference sequence). Written as DNA, the CDR3 is TGTGCCAGTAGTACGACGGGGTCTGCTAACTATGGCTACACCTTC. As protein: CASSTTGSANYGYTF.

The V and J genes are TRBV13 and TRBJ2-7; 11 bases match TRBD1. Germline CDR1 reads PRHDT; CDR2 reads FYEKMQ (reference sequence). The CDR3 length is 16 residues. The trim removed 7 bases at V and 2 bases at J, leaving 10 bases unmatched. This CDR3 reads CASIARRDRGTYEQYF. The CDR3 DNA is TGTGCCAGCATCGCGCGTCGGGACAGGGGGACCTACGAGCAGTACTTC.

The rearrangement joins TRBV25-1 to TRBJ2-7; no reliable D call. Germline V gives CDR1 MGHDK, CDR2 SYGVNS. The CDR3 totals 11 residues. V was clipped by 5 bases and J by 2 bases, with 4 bases between them. CDR3 protein: CASSLTYEQYF. In DNA form, the CDR3 reads TGTGCCAGCAGTCTAACCTACGAGCAGTACTTC.

The V gene is TRBV6-5, the J gene TRBJ2-1; possible D gene TRBD1, 6 bases. The germline gives CDR1 MNHEY, CDR2 SVGAGI. The ends were cut back, 0 bases at V and 7 bases at J, with 16 bases in the middle. CDR3 size: 16 residues. The CDR3 DNA sequence: TGTGCCAGCAGTTACTCGAAAGGCCAGGGGTGGAATGAGCAGTTCTTC. Its translation: CASSYSKGQGWNEQFF.

The rearrangement joins TRBV5-3 to TRBJ2-4; 12 bases map to TRBD2. TRBV5-3 is recorded as an ORF, its role being uncertain. V shed 4 bases and J 4 bases; nucleotides not matched to a gene: 6. This CDR3 contains 16 residues. The CDR3 here is CARSTTTSGSKNIQYF. CDR3 in DNA: TGTGCCAGAAGCACCACGACTAGCGGGAGTAAAAACATTCAGTACTTC.

The rearrangement joins TRBV6-5 to TRBJ1-3; perhaps TRBD1 as D (6 bases). CDR1 is MNHEY, CDR2 SVGAGI, per germline. The length of the CDR3 is 15 residues. Trimming removed 6 bases from V and 0 bases from J, with 12 bases in between. The CDR3 protein is CASSYTGTSGNTIYF. The CDR3, as DNA: TGTGCCAGCAGCTATACAGGGACCTCTGGAAACACCATATATTTT.